A single sample gave rise to the 4 T cell receptor beta chains below, sequenced in a study of cytomegalovirus exposure and HLA in healthy donors (dated 2017 in TCRdb). Library preparation used the immunoSEQ multiplex PCR assay. A mixture of 60 forward primers for TCR Vbeta segments and 13 reverse primers for TCR Jbeta segments was used in the multiplex PCR. TCRdb re-hosts the immuneACCESS table, in-frame sequences only. Its copies lack some clones; in the studies checked, an unresolved V gene accounts for under half of them, and the cause for the rest is not known. For this sample the table gives under 200,000 clones, of which 77% were detected only once. Of the sample, approximately 2.9% falls within the top ten clones. The source material was PBMCs. Receptors originate from a woman aged 40 to 50 in good health and CMV-seropositive.

The chain couples TRBV10-3 to TRBJ2-3, with TRBD2 as a possible D gene (5 bases). The germline gives CDR1 ENHRY, CDR2 SYGVKD. This CDR3 is 15 amino acids long. Trimming shortened V by 4 bases and J by 2 bases, and 13 bases separated the two germline ends. The CDR3 nucleotides are TGTGCCATCAGTGTAGGTAGACTATCCACAGATACGCAGTATTTT. Amino acids: CAISVGRLSTDTQYF.

The V call is TRBV6-4, the J call TRBJ1-6; D is unresolved. The V end was cut by 6 bases, the J end by 5 bases, with 11 bases between. The germline gives CDR1 MRHNA, CDR2 SNTAGT. The CDR3 spans 14 residues. DNA of the CDR3: TGTGCCAGCAGGAACAGCAACAATAATTCACCCCTCCACTTT. It is translated as CASRNSNNNSPLHF.

This clone was picked up a small number of times. This chain links TRBV7-9 with TRBJ2-3; TRBD1 matches at 8 bases. There are 14 residues in the CDR3. V dropped 5 bases and J dropped 1; count of bases not matched to a gene: 2. Germline V gene lookup returns CDR1 SEHNR and CDR2 FQNEAQ (reference sequence). CDR3 sequence reads: CASSPGGGTDTQYF. CDR3 nucleotides: TGTGCCAGCAGCCCAGGGGGCGGCACAGATACGCAGTATTTT.

The chain employs TRBV15 and TRBJ1-4; no definite D call. The CDR3 spans 14 residues. The V and J ends lost 0 bases and 7 bases respectively, with 9 bases between them. Germline assignment: CDR1 LNHNV and CDR2 YYDKDF (reference sequence). CDR3: CATSRDFGFEKLFF. CDR3 nucleotide sequence: TGTGCCACCAGCAGAGATTTCGGGTTTGAAAAACTGTTTTTT.